This T cell receptor (beta chain) was obtained from a study of a mutant IDH1 vaccine in newly diagnosed glioma. Germline V gene lookup returns CDR1 LNHDA and CDR2 SQIVND (reference sequence). This CDR3 has 14 residues. V lost 3 bases to trimming and J lost 1 base, with 9 bases between them. This sample's time point: week 23, last vaccination. The vaccine gave 300 ug of a 20-mer mutant IDH1 peptide subcutaneously per dose. Here immunoSEQ multiplex PCR was the method, and the copy in TCRdb shows in-frame clones only, minus some. The data contain tens of thousands of clones, approximately 87% of them singletons. With respect to this clone: Its specificity is not known.

The chain has TRBV19 and TRBJ1-2; D is uncertain. This sequence was found in a man younger than 30 with glioma. The starting material was PBMCs, obtained from a glioma patient whose treatment included an IDH1 peptide vaccine. For the CDR3, the DNA is TGTGCCAGTAGTATCAGCCCTTTTAACTATGGCTACACCTTC. It is translated as CASSISPFNYGYTF.